This T cell receptor beta chain was sequenced in a study of response to subunit inactivated influenza vaccine. This clonotype was recorded at least ten times. TCRdb redid the calling of the RT-PCR reads with MiXCR, one entry per CDR3 protein. The sample has about 620,000 distinct CDR3 sequences, 11% seen once; the top ten hold more than 9.5%. These data also featured in a second study, about T cells expressing NK-cell markers. That investigation notes: Template switching by 5'RACE with UMIs generated the TCR beta cDNA. According to the study, TCR beta repertoires originated from sorted CD3+CD56+NKG2C+, CD3+CD56+NKG2C- and CD3+CD56-NKG2C+ T cells. One of the eight sequenced donors was seronegative, whereas the other seven were HCMV-seropositive. Several of the donors carried dominant NKG2C+ clonotypes that took up about 1.0-7.5% of their CD8+ T cells. For a few donors, these clonotypes were likewise the leading ones in the CD3+CD56-NKG2C+ fraction.

The receptor was isolated from a man aged 45 to 65 who received an inactivated influenza vaccine. The starting material was PBMCs from blood, obtained on the day of vaccination.

The CDR3 sequence is CASALLVRGRDTGELFF. As DNA, the CDR3 is TGCGCCAGCGCCTTGCTCGTCCGGGGGCGAGACACCGGGGAGCTGTTTTTT. The chain has TRBV5-1 and TRBJ2-2, with D possibly being TRBD1 or TRBD2 (6 bases each). The germline CDR1 and CDR2 sequences are SGHRS and YFSETQ. The CDR3 covers 17 residues. The V and J ends lost 7 bases and 3 bases respectively, with 22 bases between them.